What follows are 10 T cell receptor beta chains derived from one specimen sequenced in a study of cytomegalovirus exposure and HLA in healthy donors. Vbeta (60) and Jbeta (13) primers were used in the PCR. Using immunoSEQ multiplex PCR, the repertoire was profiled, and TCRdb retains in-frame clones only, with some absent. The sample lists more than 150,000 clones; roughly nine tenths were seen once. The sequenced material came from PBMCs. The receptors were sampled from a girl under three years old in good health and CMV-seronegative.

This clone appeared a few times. The CDR3 DNA follows: TGTGCCAGCAGGTTCCGGGACAGGGTCAATCAGCCCCAGCATTTT. It is translated as CASRFRDRVNQPQHF. V and J are TRBV6-6 and TRBJ1-5; 9 nucleotides align to TRBD1. This CDR3 has 15 amino acids. V lost 6 bases, J lost 3 bases, and 6 bases stayed unmatched. Germline V gene lookup returns CDR1 MNHNY and CDR2 SVGAGI (reference sequence).

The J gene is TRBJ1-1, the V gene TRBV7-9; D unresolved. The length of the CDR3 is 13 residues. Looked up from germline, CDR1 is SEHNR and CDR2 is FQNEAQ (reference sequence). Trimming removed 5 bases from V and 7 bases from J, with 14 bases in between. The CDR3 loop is CASSPPGTVEAFF. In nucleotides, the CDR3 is TGTGCCAGCAGCCCACCCGGAACAGTTGAAGCTTTCTTT.

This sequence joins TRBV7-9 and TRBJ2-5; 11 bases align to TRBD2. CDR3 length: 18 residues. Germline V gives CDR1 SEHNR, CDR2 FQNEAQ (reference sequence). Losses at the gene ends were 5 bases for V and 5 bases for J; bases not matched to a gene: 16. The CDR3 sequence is CASSPPWGGLAEKETQYF. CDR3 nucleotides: TGTGCCAGCAGCCCCCCCTGGGGGGGACTAGCGGAGAAGGAGACCCAGTACTTC.

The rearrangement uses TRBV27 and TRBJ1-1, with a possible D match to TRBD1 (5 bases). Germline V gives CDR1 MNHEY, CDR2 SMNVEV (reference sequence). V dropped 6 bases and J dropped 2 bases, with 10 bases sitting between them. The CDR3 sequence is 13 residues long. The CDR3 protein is CASSQDTNTEAFF. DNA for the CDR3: TGTGCCAGCAGCCAGGACACTAACACTGAAGCTTTCTTT.

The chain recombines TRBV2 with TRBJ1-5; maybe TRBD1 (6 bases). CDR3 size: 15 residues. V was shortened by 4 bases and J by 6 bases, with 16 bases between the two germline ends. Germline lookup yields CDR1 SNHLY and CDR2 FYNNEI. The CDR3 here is CASSGPGGVGQPQHF. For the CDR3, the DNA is TGTGCCAGCAGTGGACCGGGGGGCGTCGGTCAGCCCCAGCATTTT.

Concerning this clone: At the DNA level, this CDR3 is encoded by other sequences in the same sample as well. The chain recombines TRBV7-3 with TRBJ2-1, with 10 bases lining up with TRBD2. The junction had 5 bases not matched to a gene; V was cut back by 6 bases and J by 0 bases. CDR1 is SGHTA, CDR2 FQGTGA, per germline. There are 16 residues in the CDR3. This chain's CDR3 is CASSSLAGGSYNEQFF. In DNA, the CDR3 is TGTGCCAGCAGTTCTTTAGCGGGGGGCTCCTACAATGAGCAGTTCTTC.

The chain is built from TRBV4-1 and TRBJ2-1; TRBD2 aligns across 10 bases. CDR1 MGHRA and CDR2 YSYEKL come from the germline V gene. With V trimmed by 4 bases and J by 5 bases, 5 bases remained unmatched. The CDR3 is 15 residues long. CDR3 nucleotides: TGCGCCAGCAGCCGCTCAGGGACTAGCGACAATGAGCAGTTCTTC. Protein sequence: CASSRSGTSDNEQFF.

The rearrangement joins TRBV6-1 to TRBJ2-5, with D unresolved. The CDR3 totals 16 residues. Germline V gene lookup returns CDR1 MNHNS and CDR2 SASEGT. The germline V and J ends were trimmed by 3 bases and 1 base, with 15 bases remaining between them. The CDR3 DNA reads TGTGCCAGCAGTGATCCAGGCAACCGATTCCAAGAGACCCAGTACTTC. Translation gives CASSDPGNRFQETQYF.

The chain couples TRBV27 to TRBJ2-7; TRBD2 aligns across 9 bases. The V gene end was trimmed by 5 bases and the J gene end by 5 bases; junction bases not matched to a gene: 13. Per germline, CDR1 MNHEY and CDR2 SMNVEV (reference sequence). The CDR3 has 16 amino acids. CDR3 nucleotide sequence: TGTGCCAGCAGTCTACTAACCGCGGGAGGGCCGCACGAGCAGTACTTC. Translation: CASSLLTAGGPHEQYF.

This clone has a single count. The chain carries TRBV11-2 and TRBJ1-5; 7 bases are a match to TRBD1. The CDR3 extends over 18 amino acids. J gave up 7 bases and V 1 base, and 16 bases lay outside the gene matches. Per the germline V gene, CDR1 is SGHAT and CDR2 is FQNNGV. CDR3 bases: TGTGCCAGCAGCTTAGGAAAGGGGGAGTTTTCCAGGGGGCAGCCCCAGCATTTT. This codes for CASSLGKGEFSRGQPQHF.